These 2 T cell receptor beta chains originate from one sample sequenced in a study of blood T cell repertoires in COVID-19. The data were produced by immunoSEQ multiplex PCR, yet TCRdb's version contains in-frame clones alone and is incomplete. Of some 490,000 clones listed, approximately 86% are singletons. Sequenced sample: PBMCs or T cells enriched from blood (not recorded which). The receptors were gathered from a woman aged 60-75 years who had recovered from COVID-19.

V and J are TRBV2 and TRBJ1-1, with 7 bases fitting TRBD1. Looked up from germline, CDR1 is SNHLY and CDR2 is FYNNEI. This CDR3 region has 14 residues. Unmatched junction bases numbered 8, after V lost 10 bases and J lost 0 bases. CDR3 region: CATQTGVMNTEAFF. The CDR3 nucleotides read TGTGCCACCCAAACAGGGGTGATGAACACTGAAGCTTTCTTT.

The J gene is TRBJ1-5, the V gene TRBV4-2; D is uncertain. This CDR3 has 18 amino acids. Germline values: CDR1 LGHNA, CDR2 YNFKEQ. V shed 0 bases and J shed 1 base, with 16 bases lying between them. CDR3 sequence: CASSQDSEVTASNQPQHF. CDR3 nucleotide sequence: TGTGCCAGCAGCCAAGATTCGGAGGTGACGGCGAGCAATCAGCCCCAGCATTTT.